This TCR beta chain was sequenced in a study of blood T cell repertoires in COVID-19. Study in general: Samples taken during acute and convalescent COVID-19 were collected in the United States, Italy and Spain.

The V gene's germline CDR1 is LGHDT and CDR2 YNNKEL (reference sequence). The CDR3 is 12 residues long. Trimming pared 8 bases from V and 8 bases from J, leaving 15 bases between. As originally analysed: From reference gene primer amplification, estimates of nucleated cell counts were derived. Data came from immunoSEQ multiplex PCR; TCRdb stores just in-frame clones and leaves some out. V, J and clone size are those of that table, while D and trimming were read from the DNA. The sample includes 250,000 to 400,000 clones, over 75% of them seen just once. Sequenced: peripheral blood. This chain uses TRBV3-1 (or the pseudogene TRBV3-2) with TRBJ1-2; possible D gene TRBD1, 6 bases. The receptor's source is a man aged 50-59 years with active or convalescent COVID-19. The CDR3 nucleotides are TGTGCCAGCGCCGACAGGACCCGGGGCTACACCTTC. Protein: CASADRTRGYTF.